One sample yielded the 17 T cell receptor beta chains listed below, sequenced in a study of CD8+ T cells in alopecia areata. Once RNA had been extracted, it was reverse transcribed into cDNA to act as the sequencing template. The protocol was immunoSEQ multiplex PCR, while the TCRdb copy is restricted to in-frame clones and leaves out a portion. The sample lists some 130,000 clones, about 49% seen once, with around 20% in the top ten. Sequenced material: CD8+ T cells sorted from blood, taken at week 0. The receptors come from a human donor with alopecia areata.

The CDR3 protein is CASSQLRTGELFF. CDR3 nucleotides: TGCGCCAGCAGTCAATTACGCACCGGGGAGCTGTTTTTT. The J gene is TRBJ2-2, the V gene TRBV23-1, with D hard to call. TRBV23-1 is flagged as an ORF with uncertain function. V shed 1 base and J shed 4 bases, with 4 bases lying between them. The CDR3 is made up of 13 amino acids.

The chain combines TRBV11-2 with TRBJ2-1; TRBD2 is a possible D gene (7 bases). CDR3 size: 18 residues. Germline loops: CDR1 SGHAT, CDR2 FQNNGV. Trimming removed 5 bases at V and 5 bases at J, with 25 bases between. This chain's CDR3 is CASSQRSPSRGRDNEQFF. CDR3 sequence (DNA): TGTGCCAGCAGCCAGAGGAGCCCCTCGCGGGGGCGAGACAATGAGCAGTTCTTC.

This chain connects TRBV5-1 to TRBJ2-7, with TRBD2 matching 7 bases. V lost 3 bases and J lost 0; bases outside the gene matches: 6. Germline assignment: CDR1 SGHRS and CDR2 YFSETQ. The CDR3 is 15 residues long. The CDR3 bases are TGCGCCAGCAGCTATCAAGCGGGGAACTCCTACGAGCAGTACTTC. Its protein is CASSYQAGNSYEQYF.

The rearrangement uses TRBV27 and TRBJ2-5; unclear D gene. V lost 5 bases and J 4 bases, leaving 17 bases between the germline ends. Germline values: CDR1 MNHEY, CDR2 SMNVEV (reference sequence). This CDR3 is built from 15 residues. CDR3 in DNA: TGTGCCAGCAGTCTCCTGGCCCTGGAAGGAGAGACCCAGTACTTC. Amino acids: CASSLLALEGETQYF.

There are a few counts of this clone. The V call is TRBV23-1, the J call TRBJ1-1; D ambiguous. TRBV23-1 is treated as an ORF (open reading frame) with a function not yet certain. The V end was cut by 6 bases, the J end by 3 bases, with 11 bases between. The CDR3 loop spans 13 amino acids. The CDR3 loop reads CASRAGRDTEAFF. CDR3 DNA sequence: TGCGCCAGCAGGGCCGGGCGGGACACTGAAGCTTTCTTT.

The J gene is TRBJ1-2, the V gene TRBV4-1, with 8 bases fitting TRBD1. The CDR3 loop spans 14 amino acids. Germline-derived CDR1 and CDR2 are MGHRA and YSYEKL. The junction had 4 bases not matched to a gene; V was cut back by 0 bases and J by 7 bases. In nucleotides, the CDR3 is TGCGCCAGCAGCCAAGAGCCACAGGGGGGTGGCTACACCTTC. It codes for CASSQEPQGGGYTF.

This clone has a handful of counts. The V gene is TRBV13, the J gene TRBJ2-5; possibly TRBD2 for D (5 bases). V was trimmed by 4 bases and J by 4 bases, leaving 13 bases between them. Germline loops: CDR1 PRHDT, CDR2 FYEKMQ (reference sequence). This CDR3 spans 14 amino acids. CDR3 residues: CASSSERTPETQYF. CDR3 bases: TGTGCCAGCAGCTCGGAGCGGACCCCAGAGACCCAGTACTTC.

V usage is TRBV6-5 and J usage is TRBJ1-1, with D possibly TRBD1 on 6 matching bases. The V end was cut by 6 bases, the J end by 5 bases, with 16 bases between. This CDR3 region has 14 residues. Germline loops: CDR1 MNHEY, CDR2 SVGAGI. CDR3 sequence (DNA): TGTGCCAGCAGCCACCGAACAGGGCCGACTGAAGCTTTCTTT. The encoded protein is CASSHRTGPTEAFF.

CDR3 DNA: TGCGCCAGCAGCTTCAACGCGTATCCGGGACAGGGGGCAGGATGGACTTCTGGAAACACCATATATTTT. Amino acids: CASSFNAYPGQGAGWTSGNTIYF. V gene TRBV5-1 combines with J gene TRBJ1-3; 12 bases align to TRBD1. The V segment lost 2 bases and the J segment 1 base; nucleotides outside the gene matches: 22. Germline V gives CDR1 SGHRS, CDR2 YFSETQ. The CDR3 sequence is 23 residues long.

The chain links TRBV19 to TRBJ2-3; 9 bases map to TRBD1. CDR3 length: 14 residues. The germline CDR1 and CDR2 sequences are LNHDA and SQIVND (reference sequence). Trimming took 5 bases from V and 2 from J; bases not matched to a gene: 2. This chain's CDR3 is CASSDRGVTDTQYF. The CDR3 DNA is TGTGCCAGTAGTGACAGGGGGGTCACAGATACGCAGTATTTT.

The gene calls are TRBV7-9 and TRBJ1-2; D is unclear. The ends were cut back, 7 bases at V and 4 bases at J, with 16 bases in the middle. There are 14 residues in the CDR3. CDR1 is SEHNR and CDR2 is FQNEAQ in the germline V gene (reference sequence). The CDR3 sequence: CASNGGGMIYGYTF. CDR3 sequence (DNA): TGTGCCAGCAACGGCGGAGGCATGATCTATGGCTACACCTTC.

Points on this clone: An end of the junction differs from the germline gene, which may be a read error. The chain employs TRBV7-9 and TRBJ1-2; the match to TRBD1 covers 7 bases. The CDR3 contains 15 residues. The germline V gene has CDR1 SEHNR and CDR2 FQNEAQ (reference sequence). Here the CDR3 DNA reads TGTGCCAGCAGCCTAGCCAGGGGACAGAACTATGGCTACACCTTC. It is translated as CASSLARGQNYGYTF.

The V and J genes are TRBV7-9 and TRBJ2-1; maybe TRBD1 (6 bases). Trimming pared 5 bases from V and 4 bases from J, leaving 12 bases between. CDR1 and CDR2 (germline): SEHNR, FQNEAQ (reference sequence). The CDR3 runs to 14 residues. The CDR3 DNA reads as TGTGCCAGCAGCGGACAGAATGTTTACAATGAGCAGTTCTTC. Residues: CASSGQNVYNEQFF.

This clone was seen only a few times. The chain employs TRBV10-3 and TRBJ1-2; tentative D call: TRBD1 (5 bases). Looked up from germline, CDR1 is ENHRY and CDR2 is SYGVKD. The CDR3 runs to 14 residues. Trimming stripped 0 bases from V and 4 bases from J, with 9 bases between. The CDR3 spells CAISESGRAYGYTF. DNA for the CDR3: TGTGCCATCAGTGAGTCGGGCAGGGCCTATGGCTACACCTTC.

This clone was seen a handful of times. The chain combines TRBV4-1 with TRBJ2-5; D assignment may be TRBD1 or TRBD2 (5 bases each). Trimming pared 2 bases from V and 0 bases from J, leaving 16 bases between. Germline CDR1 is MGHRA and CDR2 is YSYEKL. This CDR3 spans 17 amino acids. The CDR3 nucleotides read TGCGCCAGCAGCCAACTAAACCGGGACGGCCACCAAGAGACCCAGTACTTC. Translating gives CASSQLNRDGHQETQYF.

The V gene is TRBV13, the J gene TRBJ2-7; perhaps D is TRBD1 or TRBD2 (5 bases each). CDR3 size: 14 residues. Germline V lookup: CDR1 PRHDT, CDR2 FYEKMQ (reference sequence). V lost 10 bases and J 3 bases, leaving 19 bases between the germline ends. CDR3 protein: CATRPWDPNYEQYF. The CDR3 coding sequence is TGTGCCACGAGACCCTGGGACCCAAACTACGAGCAGTACTTC.

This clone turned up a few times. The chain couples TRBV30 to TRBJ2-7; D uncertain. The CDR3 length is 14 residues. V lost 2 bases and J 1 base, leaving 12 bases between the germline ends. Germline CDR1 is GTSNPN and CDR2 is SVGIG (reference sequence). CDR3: CAWSRDRVSYEQYF. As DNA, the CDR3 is TGTGCCTGGAGTCGTGACCGAGTTTCCTACGAGCAGTACTTC.